This T cell receptor (beta chain) was found in a study of early T cells in non-severe SARS-CoV-2 infection (dated by TCRdb to the early 2020s). About the investigation overall: Because TCR sequencing relied on bulk RNA taken from unsorted whole blood, pairing of alpha and beta chains was not possible. On the study overall, not on this receptor specifically: Matching against VDJdb was skewed toward anti-spike CD8 responses, likely underestimated virus-specific expansions, and missed private and CD4 specificities.

A remark on this clonotype: Its recognized antigen is unknown. There are no base qualities to consult, and no much larger clone falls within one base.

Relative to germline, V is missing 4 bases and J is missing 5 bases, with 10 bases of the junction outside any gene match. The CDR3 holds 17 amino acids from the cysteine to the phenylalanine. The kept DNA is CDR3 alone, 51 bases in frame from the first base. From a lookup of the germline V gene (reference sequence), CDR1 and CDR2 are DFQATT and SNEGSKA. The method behind the library was 5' RACE. The sample was run on a NextSeq 500. In the TCR library protocol, unique molecular identifiers were attached to individual cDNA molecules to correct for PCR bias and sequencing error. TCR alpha and beta chains were both sequenced, and the abundances of alpha and beta sequences in each sample were closely correlated with each other. Per the source publication's procedure: Decombinator V4 was used to annotate TCR sequences for V gene, J gene and CDR3. Expanded TCRs were defined as changing significantly between any two time points under a Poisson model with p below 0.0001. Abundances of TCRs were expressed as counts per million after normalisation to the total number of TCRs sequenced in each sample. MAIT TCRs were defined by TRAV1-2 paired with TRAJ12, TRAJ20 or TRAJ33, and iNKT TCRs by TRAV10 paired with TRAJ18. VDJdb, accessed on 1 November 2021, was searched for TCRs annotated for CMV, EBV and SARS-CoV-2, and TCRs annotated for more than one antigen were excluded. TCRdb reprocessed the public reads (quality trimming at Q25 with fastp, clone calling with MiXCR) and kept in-frame beta chains. Identical CDR3 proteins give one entry, which carries the most common genes and DNA. V and J calls and clone size were set by TCRdb, not the authors. The sample table lists some 18,000 distinct CDR3 sequences, 4.5% to 6.5% of them with a count of one. The ten top clones hold around 5.8% of the sample.

Set within a cohort of healthcare workers in London, UK, this nested case-control study involved weekly PCR testing of nasopharyngeal swabs along with blood sampling. Healthcare workers were recruited during the week of the UK lockdown, between 23 and 31 March 2020, and followed weekly for up to roughly 15 weeks. The chain joins TRBV20-1 to TRBJ2-2; the junction holds 13 bases that match TRBD2. Sequencing was done on a sample of whole blood. The sequence was collected from an adult who was a healthcare worker with PCR-confirmed SARS-CoV-2 infection or an uninfected control (not recorded which). In nucleotides, the sequence is TGCAGTGCTATTCCGGGACTAGCGGGATTTTGGACCGGGGAGCTGTTTTTT. This translates into CSAIPGLAGFWTGELFF.